The 26 T cell receptor beta chains below were found in one sample sequenced in a study of T cell responses to AZD1222 COVID-19 vaccine (dated by TCRdb to about 2021). Library creation used the immunoSEQ multiplex PCR assay. TCRdb mirrors the immuneACCESS table, restricted to in-frame sequences. Some clones are absent from its copies; in checked studies, under half trace to an unresolved V gene, and the reason for the others is unknown. This sample gives just over 90,000 clones in total; approximately 90% of them show up just once. The ten largest account for 2.5% of the sample. This sample's time point label indicates: about 28 days (+/-7) after the second vaccine dose. Sequenced material: peripheral blood, taken 28 days after the second AZD1222 dose. All receptors derive from an adult who received the AZD1222 COVID-19 vaccine.

This sequence joins TRBV5-1 and TRBJ2-2, with a possible D match to TRBD1 (5 bases). Germline V gene lookup returns CDR1 SGHRS and CDR2 YFSETQ. The CDR3 runs to 15 residues. V was clipped by 2 bases and J by 0 bases, with 8 bases between them. The CDR3 protein is CASSFAGSNTGELFF. DNA of the CDR3: TGCGCCAGCAGCTTCGCAGGGTCGAACACCGGGGAGCTGTTTTTT.

This clone occurred once. V gene TRBV18 combines with J gene TRBJ2-1; TRBD2 aligns across 10 bases. V was clipped by 0 bases and J by 3 bases; unmatched bases: 2. Germline CDR1 reads KGHSH; CDR2 reads LQKENI. There are 16 residues in the CDR3. Written as DNA, the CDR3 is TGTGCCAGCTCACCACCTAGCGGGGGGAACTACAATGAGCAGTTCTTC. Protein sequence: CASSPPSGGNYNEQFF.

The genes are TRBV19 and TRBJ1-5, with D tentatively TRBD1 (6 bases). This CDR3 contains 16 residues. Per the germline V gene, CDR1 is LNHDA and CDR2 is SQIVND (reference sequence). V lost 7 bases to trimming and J lost 2 bases, with 18 bases between them. The CDR3 nucleotides read TGTGCCAGTAATAACCCCCAGGGGCGCCGCAATCAGCCCCAGCATTTT. Protein product: CASNNPQGRRNQPQHF. The whole variable domain, remainder taken from reference TRBV19 and TRBJ1-5, is DGGITQSPKYLFRKEGQNVTLSCEQNLNHDAMYWYRQDPGQGLRLIYYSQIVNDFQKGDIAEGYSVSREKKESFPLTVTSAQKNPTAFYLCASNNPQGRRNQPQHFGDGTRLSIL.

This clone showed up just once. One end of the junction varies from germline; a read error may be responsible. The same CDR3 arises from other DNA sequences in this sample as well. The chain carries TRBV6-6 and TRBJ1-3; D not resolved. The CDR3 sequence is 16 residues long. The germline V gene has CDR1 MNHNY and CDR2 SVGAGI (reference sequence). This chain's CDR3 is CASSYSPADSGNTIYF. CDR3 coding DNA: TGTGCCAGCAGCTACTCTCCGGCTGACTCTGGAAACACCATATATTTT.

The J gene is TRBJ2-7, the V gene TRBV19; 7 positions match TRBD2. V shed 6 bases and J 4 bases; nucleotides not matched to a gene: 9. Germline CDR1 is LNHDA and CDR2 is SQIVND (reference sequence). The length of the CDR3 is 14 residues. In DNA, the CDR3 is TGTGCCAGTAGCACTAAGGGGACTATATACGAGCAGTACTTC. Amino acids: CASSTKGTIYEQYF.

The V gene is TRBV3-1 (or the pseudogene TRBV3-2), the J gene TRBJ2-7, with 9 bases fitting TRBD1. J gave up 4 bases and V 5 bases, and 9 bases lay outside the gene matches. CDR1 and CDR2 (germline): LGHDT, YNNKEL (reference sequence). CDR3 length: 15 amino acids. The CDR3 nucleotides are TGTGCCAGCAGCGACCGGACAGGGGTAGTGTACGAGCAGTACTTC. Protein sequence: CASSDRTGVVYEQYF.

The rearrangement joins TRBV3-1 (or the pseudogene TRBV3-2) to TRBJ2-1; TRBD2 agrees at 8 bases. Germline V gene data show CDR1 as LGHDT and CDR2 as YNNKEL (reference sequence). Trimming took 0 bases from V and 7 from J; bases not matched to a gene: 8. The CDR3 has 16 residues. This CDR3 is CASSQDFGTRGNEQFF. The CDR3, as DNA: TGTGCCAGCAGCCAAGATTTTGGGACTAGGGGTAATGAGCAGTTCTTC.

The chain joins TRBV7-2 to TRBJ1-4, with TRBD1 matching over 10 bases. V gave up 5 bases and J gave up 5 bases; unmatched junction bases: 5. Germline V gene data show CDR1 as SGHTA and CDR2 as FQGNSA. This CDR3 spans 15 amino acids. CDR3 nucleotides: TGTGCCAGCAGCATCCCGACAGGGGGCAATGAAAAACTGTTTTTT. Translated: CASSIPTGGNEKLFF. The full variable domain, its missing parts supplied by reference TRBV7-2 and TRBJ1-4, is GAGVSQSPSNKVTEKGKDVELRCDPISGHTALYWYRQSLGQGLEFLIYFQGNSAPDKSGLPSDRFSAERTGGSVSTLTIQRTQQEDSAVYLCASSIPTGGNEKLFFGSGTQLSVL.

The rearrangement links TRBV28 to TRBJ1-3, with TRBD1 matching over 11 bases. V gave up 5 bases and J gave up 7 bases; unmatched junction bases: 7. The CDR3 runs to 15 residues. The germline CDR1 and CDR2 sequences are MDHEN and SYDVKM. The CDR3 loop reads CASSLPGQGENTIYF. CDR3 in DNA: TGTGCCAGCAGTCTGCCGGGACAGGGGGAGAACACCATATATTTT.

A single count supports this clone. The V gene is TRBV12-3 or TRBV12-4, the J gene TRBJ2-7; D is possibly TRBD1 or TRBD2 (5 bases each). The V end was cut by 11 bases, the J end by 2 bases, with 16 bases between. This CDR3 comprises 13 residues. In DNA, the CDR3 is TGTGCCTCAGCGGACAAGACACCCTACGAGCAGTACTTC. This gives the protein CASADKTPYEQYF.

V and J are TRBV2 and TRBJ1-1; D ambiguous. Germline lookup yields CDR1 SNHLY and CDR2 FYNNEI. V lost 7 bases to trimming and J lost 4 bases, with 16 bases between them. The CDR3 extends over 14 amino acids. The CDR3 here is CASTNNQAGTEAFF. The CDR3 region has the DNA TGTGCCAGCACCAACAATCAAGCGGGCACTGAAGCTTTCTTT.

This clone was found a few times. The genes are TRBV19 and TRBJ1-4, with 7 bases aligning to TRBD1. The V gene end was trimmed by 5 bases and the J gene end by 4 bases; junction bases not matched to a gene: 7. CDR1 and CDR2 from the germline V gene are LNHDA and SQIVND (reference sequence). The CDR3 loop spans 15 amino acids. Here the CDR3 DNA reads TGTGCCAGTAGTGTTTACCGGGACAGTAATGAAAAACTGTTTTTT. Protein product: CASSVYRDSNEKLFF.

This clone was found a few times. The J gene is TRBJ2-2, the V gene TRBV4-1, with 12 bases matching TRBD2. Germline CDR1 reads MGHRA; CDR2 reads YSYEKL. The CDR3 is 18 amino acids. The V segment lost 3 bases and the J segment 0 bases; nucleotides outside the gene matches: 5. The CDR3 sequence is CASSHGLAGLANTGELFF. In DNA, the CDR3 is TGCGCCAGCAGCCATGGACTAGCGGGACTTGCGAACACCGGGGAGCTGTTTTTT.

The V gene is TRBV3-1 (or the pseudogene TRBV3-2), the J gene TRBJ2-1; 8 bases agree with TRBD2. The CDR3 consists of 19 residues. J gave up 0 bases and V 4 bases, and 14 bases lay outside the gene matches. Germline values: CDR1 LGHDT, CDR2 YNNKEL (reference sequence). The CDR3 sequence: CASSRSELSGESSYNEQFF. The CDR3 DNA reads as TGTGCCAGCAGCCGATCCGAACTTAGCGGGGAGAGCTCCTACAATGAGCAGTTCTTC.

This chain joins TRBV29-1 and TRBJ2-1; maybe TRBD1 (6 bases). This CDR3 has 13 residues. Trimming shortened V by 7 bases and J by 7 bases, and 17 bases separated the two germline ends. Germline V gene data show CDR1 as SQVTM and CDR2 as ANQGSEA. CDR3 nucleotide sequence: TGCAGCGGGTCGGACAGTCTGGGGAATGAGCAGTTCTTC. Translated, it gives CSGSDSLGNEQFF.

The J gene is TRBJ2-7, the V gene TRBV18; D might be TRBD1 or TRBD2, each matching 5 bases. The V end lost 0 bases, the J end lost 1 base, and 10 bases lay between the germline ends. The CDR3 loop spans 15 amino acids. Germline V gives CDR1 KGHSH, CDR2 LQKENI. CDR3 DNA: TGTGCCAGCTCACCACCGGTCAGGGAGTCCTACGAGCAGTACTTC. It specifies CASSPPVRESYEQYF.

The V call is TRBV12-3 or TRBV12-4, the J call TRBJ2-2; no definite D call. This CDR3 has 13 residues. Trimming cost V 2 bases and J 2 bases, with 3 bases left between them. The CDR3 DNA follows: TGTGCCAGCAGTTTAACTAACACCGGGGAGCTGTTTTTT. Translated: CASSLTNTGELFF.

V gene TRBV24-1 combines with J gene TRBJ2-5; D could derive from TRBD1 or TRBD2 (5 bases each). V was trimmed by 3 bases and J by 2 bases, leaving 9 bases between them. This CDR3 region has 14 residues. Germline V gene sequence: CDR1 KGHDR, CDR2 SFDVKD. The CDR3, as DNA: TGTGCCACCAGTGATCGGGACGGTCAAGAGACCCAGTACTTC. This sequence encodes CATSDRDGQETQYF.

This clone was found once. The rearrangement links TRBV18 to TRBJ2-1; 10 bases line up with TRBD1. This CDR3 comprises 16 residues. The V gene end was trimmed by 6 bases and the J gene end by 3 bases; junction bases not matched to a gene: 8. The germline V gene has CDR1 KGHSH and CDR2 LQKENI. The CDR3 region has the DNA TGTGCCAGCTCCCGAGCCGACAGGGGGCTCTACAATGAGCAGTTCTTC. As protein: CASSRADRGLYNEQFF.

The chain has TRBV7-6 and TRBJ1-4; TRBD1 is a possible D gene (5 bases). V was cut by 6 bases and J by 2 bases, with 16 bases left in between. From germline, CDR1 is SGHVS and CDR2 FNYEAQ. The CDR3 runs 16 residues. The CDR3 DNA sequence: TGTGCCAGCAGTTCGCGGGGGGTTTCCACTAATGAAAAACTGTTTTTT. It translates to CASSSRGVSTNEKLFF.

The V and J genes are TRBV6-6 and TRBJ2-5, with TRBD2 matching 8 bases. Trimming took 0 bases from V and 1 from J; bases not matched to a gene: 4. CDR3 length: 16 residues. CDR1 and CDR2 from the germline V gene are MNHNY and SVGAGI (reference sequence). The CDR3 sequence is CASSYSGSGGQETQYF. The CDR3 DNA reads as TGTGCCAGCAGTTACTCGGGCAGCGGGGGCCAAGAGACCCAGTACTTC.

Here the CDR3 DNA reads TGTGCCAGCAGCGTATATAATTCACCCCTCCACTTT. Its translation is CASSVYNSPLHF. The chain carries TRBV9 and TRBJ1-6; unclear D gene. Germline CDR1 reads SGDLS; CDR2 reads YYNGEE. The germline V and J ends were trimmed by 1 base and 4 bases, with 0 bases remaining between them. The CDR3 runs to 12 residues. Full variable domain (missing parts from reference TRBV9 and TRBJ1-6): DSGVTQTPKHLITATGQRVTLRCSPRSGDLSVYWYQQSLDQGLQFLIQYYNGEERAKGNILERFSAQQFPDLHSELNLSSLELGDSALYFCASSVYNSPLHFGNGTRLTVT.

The chain is built from TRBV6-6 and TRBJ2-1; a possible D gene is TRBD2 (6 bases). The CDR3 contains 20 residues. Trimming pared 5 bases from V and 2 bases from J, leaving 28 bases between. CDR1 is MNHNY and CDR2 is SVGAGI in the germline V gene (reference sequence). CDR3 loop: CASSLTSGTEGPNPYNEQFF. For the CDR3, the DNA is TGTGCCAGCAGTCTAACCTCCGGGACGGAGGGCCCGAATCCCTACAATGAGCAGTTCTTC.

The chain carries TRBV2 and TRBJ1-1; 7 nucleotides line up with TRBD1. V shed 7 bases, J shed 4 bases, and the junction held 15 bases outside the gene matches. Looked up from germline, CDR1 is SNHLY and CDR2 is FYNNEI. This CDR3 contains 16 residues. CDR3 loop: CASTEWTGMISTEAFF. Here the CDR3 DNA reads TGTGCCAGCACCGAATGGACAGGAATGATTAGCACTGAAGCTTTCTTT.

The rearrangement joins TRBV5-1 to TRBJ1-1; D might be TRBD1 (5 bases). This CDR3 has 15 residues. Trimming took 0 bases from V and 4 from J, leaving 13 bases between them. Germline CDR1 SGHRS, CDR2 YFSETQ. The CDR3 protein is CASSLAGRGSTEAFF. CDR3 bases: TGCGCCAGCAGCTTGGCCGGGAGGGGATCCACTGAAGCTTTCTTT.

The CDR3 loop reads CASSPGGGRSEKLFF. In nucleotides, the CDR3 is TGTGCCAGCAGCCCGGGCGGGGGGCGATCTGAAAAACTGTTTTTT. The chain employs TRBV9 and TRBJ1-4, with D perhaps TRBD1 (6 bases). Trimming stripped 4 bases from V and 7 bases from J, with 17 bases between. The germline V gene encodes CDR1 SGDLS and CDR2 YYNGEE. This CDR3 has 15 residues.